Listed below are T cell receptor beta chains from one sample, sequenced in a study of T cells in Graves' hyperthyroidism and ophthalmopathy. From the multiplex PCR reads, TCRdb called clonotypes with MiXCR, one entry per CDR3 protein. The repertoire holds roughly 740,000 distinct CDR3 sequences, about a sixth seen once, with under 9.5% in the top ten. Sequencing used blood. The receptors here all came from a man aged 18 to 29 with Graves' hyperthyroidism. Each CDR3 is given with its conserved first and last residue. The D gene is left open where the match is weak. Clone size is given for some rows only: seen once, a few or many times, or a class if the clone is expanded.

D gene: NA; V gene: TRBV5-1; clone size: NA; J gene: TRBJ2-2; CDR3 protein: CASSPLDSTGELFF; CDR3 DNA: TGCGCCAGCAGCCCGTTGGACAGCACCGGGGAGCTGTTTTTT
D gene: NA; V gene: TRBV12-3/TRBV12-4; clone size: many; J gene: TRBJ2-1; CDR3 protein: CASSLNDIQFF; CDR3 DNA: TGTGCCAGCAGTTTAAACGATATCCAGTTCTTC
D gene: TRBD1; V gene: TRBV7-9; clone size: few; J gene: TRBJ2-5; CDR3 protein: CASSFLKTGDLQETQYF; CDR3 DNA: TGTGCCAGCAGCTTCCTTAAGACAGGGGACCTCCAAGAGACCCAGTACTTC
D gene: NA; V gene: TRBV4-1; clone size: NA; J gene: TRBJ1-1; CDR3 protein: CASSQRRGIRDTEAFF; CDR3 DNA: TGCGCCAGCAGCCAAAGGCGGGGGATTCGGGACACTGAAGCTTTCTTT
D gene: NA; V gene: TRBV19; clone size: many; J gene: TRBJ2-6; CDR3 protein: CASSISSGANVLTF; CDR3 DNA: TGTGCCAGTAGTATAAGCTCTGGGGCCAACGTCCTGACTTTC
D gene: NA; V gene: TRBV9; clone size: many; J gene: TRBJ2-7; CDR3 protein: CASSPFGWSHEQYF; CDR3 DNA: TGTGCCAGCAGCCCGTTTGGGTGGTCCCACGAGCAGTACTTC
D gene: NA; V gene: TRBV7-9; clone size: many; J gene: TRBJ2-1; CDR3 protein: CASSTGGSGSYNEQFF; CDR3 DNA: TGTGCCAGCAGCACCGGCGGTAGCGGCTCTTACAATGAGCAGTTCTTC
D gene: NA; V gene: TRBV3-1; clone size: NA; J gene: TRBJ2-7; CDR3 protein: CASSQSLAGQSYEQYF; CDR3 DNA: TGTGCCAGCAGCCAGTCGTTAGCGGGACAGTCCTACGAGCAGTACTTC
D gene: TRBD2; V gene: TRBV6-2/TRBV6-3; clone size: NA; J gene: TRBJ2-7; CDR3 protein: CASSTGLAGVVFEQYF; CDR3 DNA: TGTGCCAGCAGTACGGGACTAGCGGGAGTAGTCTTTGAGCAGTACTTC
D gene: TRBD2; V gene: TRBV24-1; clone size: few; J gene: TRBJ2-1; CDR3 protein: CATSDTRLAGVGEQFF; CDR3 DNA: TGTGCCACCAGTGATACAAGACTAGCGGGAGTAGGTGAGCAGTTCTTC
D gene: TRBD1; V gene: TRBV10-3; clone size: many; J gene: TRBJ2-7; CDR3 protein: CAISEVRDSEQYF; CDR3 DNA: TGTGCCATCAGTGAAGTTCGGGACAGCGAGCAGTACTTC
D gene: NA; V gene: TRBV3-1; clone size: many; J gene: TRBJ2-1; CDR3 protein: CASSRGVREQFF; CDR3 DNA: TGTGCCAGCAGTCGAGGGGTACGTGAGCAGTTCTTC
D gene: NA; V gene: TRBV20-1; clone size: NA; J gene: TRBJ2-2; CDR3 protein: CSARQTGNTGELFF; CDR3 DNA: TGCAGTGCTAGACAGACAGGGAACACCGGGGAGCTGTTTTTT
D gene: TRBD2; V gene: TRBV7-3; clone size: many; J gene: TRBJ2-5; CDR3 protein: CASSSGLAGQETQYF; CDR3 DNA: TGTGCCAGCAGCTCGGGACTAGCGGGTCAAGAGACCCAGTACTTC
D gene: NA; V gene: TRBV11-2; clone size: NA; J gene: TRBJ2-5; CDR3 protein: CASSFAGAWGTQYF; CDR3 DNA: TGTGCCAGCAGCTTCGCCGGGGCCTGGGGGACCCAGTACTTC
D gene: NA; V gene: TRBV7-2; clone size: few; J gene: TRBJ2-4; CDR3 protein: CASRRNVGNIQYF; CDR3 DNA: TGTGCCAGCCGTCGGAACGTAGGAAACATTCAGTACTTC
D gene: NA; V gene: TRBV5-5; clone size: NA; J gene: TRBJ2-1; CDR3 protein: CASSLGEQGRWQFF; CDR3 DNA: TGTGCCAGCAGCTTAGGTGAGCAGGGCCGATGGCAGTTCTTC
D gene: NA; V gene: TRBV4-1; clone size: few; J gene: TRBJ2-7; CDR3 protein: CASSQDHSVQQYF; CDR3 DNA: TGCGCCAGCAGCCAAGATCATAGTGTTCAGCAGTACTTC
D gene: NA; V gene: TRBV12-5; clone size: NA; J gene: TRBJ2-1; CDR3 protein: CASGLGDSIFSNEQFF; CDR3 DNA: TGTGCTAGTGGTTTGGGGGATTCTATCTTCTCGAATGAGCAGTTCTTC
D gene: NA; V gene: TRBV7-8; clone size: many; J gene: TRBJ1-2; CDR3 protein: CASSLGGDYYGYTF; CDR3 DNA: TGTGCCAGCAGCCTGGGTGGGGATTACTATGGCTACACCTTC
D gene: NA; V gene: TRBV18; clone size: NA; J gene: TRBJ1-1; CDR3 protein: CASSPFGQGGEAFF; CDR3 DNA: TGTGCCAGCTCACCATTCGGGCAGGGCGGTGAAGCTTTCTTT
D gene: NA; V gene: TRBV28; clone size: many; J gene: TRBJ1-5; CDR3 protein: CASSLHTTQPQHF; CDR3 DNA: TGTGCCAGCAGTTTACACACAACTCAGCCCCAGCATTTT
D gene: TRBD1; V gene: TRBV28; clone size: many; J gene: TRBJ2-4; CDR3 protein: CASSPPQGVNIQYF; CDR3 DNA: TGTGCCAGCAGTCCCCCACAGGGGGTAAACATTCAGTACTTC
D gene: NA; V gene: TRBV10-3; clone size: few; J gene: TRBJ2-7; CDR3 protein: CATMGGWDEQYF; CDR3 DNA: TGTGCCACCATGGGGGGCTGGGACGAGCAGTACTTC
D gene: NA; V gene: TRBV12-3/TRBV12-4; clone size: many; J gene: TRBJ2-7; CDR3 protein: CASSNRDGYYEQYF; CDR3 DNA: TGTGCCAGCAGCAACCGGGACGGATACTACGAGCAGTACTTC
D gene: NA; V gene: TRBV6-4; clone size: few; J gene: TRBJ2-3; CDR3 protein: CASSDIPASADTQYF; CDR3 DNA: TGTGCCAGCAGTGACATCCCGGCTAGCGCAGATACGCAGTATTTT